Here is one TCR beta chain with its context. Its antigen is still unknown. No much larger clone is present one base from it, and per-base qualities are unavailable. The junction carries 17 bases between V and J, which are trimmed by 4 bases and 10 bases respectively. CDR1 and CDR2, looked up from the germline V gene, are SQVTM and ANQGSEA. Including the terminal cysteine and phenylalanine, the CDR3 comprises 13 residues. The retained sequence is limited to the CDR3, 39 bases, with the frame set at the first base. PBMCs were isolated by Ficoll-Paque density gradient centrifugation. TCRdb records Illumina NovaSeq 6000 as the sequencer. Using 5'RACE with constant-segment primers, TCRalpha and TCRbeta cDNA libraries were constructed, with sample barcodes and unique molecular identifiers added in the process. RNA was extracted from every sample with Trizol reagent. Libraries were amplified in two PCR steps, with a second sample barcode and Illumina TruSeq adapters added in the second step. Sequencing of libraries was performed on an Illumina NovaSeq with 2 x 150 bp paired-end reads. The authors processed their data as follows. With migec v1.2.7, reads were demultiplexed and then collapsed into UMI-guided consensus sequences. Using mixcr v2.1.11, the UMI consensuses were aligned to TRA and TRB V and J templates and assembled into clonotypes. Clonotypes were classified as expanded or contracted when called significant by both edgeR and NoisET, with noise models trained on biological replicates. edgeR calls used a false discovery rate-adjusted p below 0.01 and a log2 fold-change threshold of 1. As an exploratory analysis of dynamics, max-normalized trajectories of the 1000 most abundant clonotypes were examined by PCA with hierarchical clustering. The CD4 or CD8 phenotype of responding clones was assigned using the separately sequenced CD4+ and CD8+ repertoires. TCRdb reprocessed the public reads (quality trimming at Q25 with fastp, clone calling with MiXCR) and kept in-frame beta chains. Every distinct CDR3 protein forms one entry, paired with its most common genes and DNA. TCRdb's processing, not the authors', yielded these V and J calls. The sample table lists around 250,000 distinct CDR3 sequences, 9.4% of them with a count of one. The ten largest clones capture 20% to 25% of the sample.

The data derive from a study of T-cell memory formation after mild COVID-19 (TCRdb year 2021). Concerning the study at large: TCR sequence clusters from the two donors were largely donor specific. Longitudinal TCRalpha and TCRbeta repertoire sequencing tracked T-cell clones expanding and contracting after mild COVID-19 in a couple of donors. The cohort was made up of two young adult volunteers, one female and one male, who were previously healthy. The full study reports these points: SARS-CoV-2 specificity of the second-wave clones peaking on day 37 was not confirmed. The detection of some responding clones in pre-infection memory suggests that pre-existing cross-reactive memory T cells joined the SARS-CoV-2 response. The study included only a couple of mild cases, and larger cohorts that include severe cases with pre-infection samples were judged to be necessary. Contracting CD4+ clones turned up mainly in the CM and EM memory subsets, whereas EMRA was where CD8+ clones were enriched. Clones that contracted from day 15 to 85 showed balanced CD4/CD8 phenotypes, whereas a second wave of clones that expanded from day 15 to 37 leaned towards CD4+.

The sample taken for sequencing was PBMCs or a T cell subset sorted from them (not recorded which). The clonotype originates from a man younger than 35 who had mild COVID-19 (a few samples of this study predate the infection). The sample titles of this study are shuffled in the database, so cell type and time point are left out; the donor was told from shared clones. The chain couples TRBV29-1 to TRBJ2-1; the D gene identity is not certain. The CDR3 region has the sequence CSVGASGGREQFF. Read as DNA, the sequence is TGCAGCGTTGGGGCCTCAGGCGGTCGGGAGCAGTTCTTC.